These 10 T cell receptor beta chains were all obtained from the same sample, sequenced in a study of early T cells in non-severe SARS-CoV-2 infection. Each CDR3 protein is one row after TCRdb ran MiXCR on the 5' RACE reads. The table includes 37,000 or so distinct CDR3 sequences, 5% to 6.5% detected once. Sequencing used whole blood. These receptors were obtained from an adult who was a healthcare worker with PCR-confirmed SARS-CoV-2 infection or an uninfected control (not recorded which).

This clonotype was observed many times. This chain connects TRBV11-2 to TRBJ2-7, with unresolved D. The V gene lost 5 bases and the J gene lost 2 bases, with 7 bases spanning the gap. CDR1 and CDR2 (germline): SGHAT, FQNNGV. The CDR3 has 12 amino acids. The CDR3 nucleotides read TGTGCCAGCAGCCCCCGCCCCTACGAGCAGTACTTC. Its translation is CASSPRPYEQYF.

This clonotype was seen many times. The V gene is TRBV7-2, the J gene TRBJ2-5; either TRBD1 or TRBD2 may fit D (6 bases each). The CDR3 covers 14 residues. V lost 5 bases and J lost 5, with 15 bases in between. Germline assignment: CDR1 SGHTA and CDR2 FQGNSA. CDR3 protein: CASSAGLQGETQYF. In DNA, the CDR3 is TGTGCCAGCAGCGCGGGACTCCAGGGGGAGACCCAGTACTTC.

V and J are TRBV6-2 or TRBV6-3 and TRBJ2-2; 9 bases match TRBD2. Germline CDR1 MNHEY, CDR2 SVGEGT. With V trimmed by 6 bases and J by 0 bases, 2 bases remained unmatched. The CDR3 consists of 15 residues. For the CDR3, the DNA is TGTGCCAGCAGAAAGCGGGGGGCGAACACCGGGGAGCTGTTTTTT. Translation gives CASRKRGANTGELFF.

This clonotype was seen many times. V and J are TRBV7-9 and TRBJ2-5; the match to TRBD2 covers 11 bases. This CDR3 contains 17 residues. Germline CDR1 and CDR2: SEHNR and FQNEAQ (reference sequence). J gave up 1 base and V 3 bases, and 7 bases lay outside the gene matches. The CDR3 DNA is TGTGCCAGCAGCTTCTTAGCGGGAGGGTTCTTCCAAGAGACCCAGTACTTC. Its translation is CASSFLAGGFFQETQYF.

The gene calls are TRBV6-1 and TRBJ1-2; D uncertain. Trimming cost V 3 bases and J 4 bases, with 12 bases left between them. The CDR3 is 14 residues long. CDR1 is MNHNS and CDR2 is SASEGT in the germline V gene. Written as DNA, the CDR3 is TGTGCCAGCAGTGACCAGCCAAACACCTATGGCTACACCTTC. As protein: CASSDQPNTYGYTF.

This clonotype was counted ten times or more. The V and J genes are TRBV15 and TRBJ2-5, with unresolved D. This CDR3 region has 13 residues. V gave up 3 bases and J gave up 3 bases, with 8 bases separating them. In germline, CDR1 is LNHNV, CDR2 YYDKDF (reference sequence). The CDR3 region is CATSRSTKETQYF. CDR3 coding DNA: TGTGCCACCAGCAGGTCAACGAAAGAGACCCAGTACTTC.

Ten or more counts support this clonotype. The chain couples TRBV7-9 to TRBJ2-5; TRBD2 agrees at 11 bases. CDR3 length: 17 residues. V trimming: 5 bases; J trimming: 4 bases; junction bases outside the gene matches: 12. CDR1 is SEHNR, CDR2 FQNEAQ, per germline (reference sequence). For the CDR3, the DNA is TGTGCCAGCAGCCAACGTATACTAGCGGGAGTAGGAGAGACCCAGTACTTC. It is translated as CASSQRILAGVGETQYF.

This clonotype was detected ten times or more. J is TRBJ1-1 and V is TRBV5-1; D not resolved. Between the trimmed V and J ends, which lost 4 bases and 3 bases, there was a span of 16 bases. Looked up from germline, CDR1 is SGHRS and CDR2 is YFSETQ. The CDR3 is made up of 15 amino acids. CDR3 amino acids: CASSLTPGRDTEAFF. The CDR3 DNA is TGCGCCAGCAGCCTCACCCCAGGTAGGGACACTGAAGCTTTCTTT.

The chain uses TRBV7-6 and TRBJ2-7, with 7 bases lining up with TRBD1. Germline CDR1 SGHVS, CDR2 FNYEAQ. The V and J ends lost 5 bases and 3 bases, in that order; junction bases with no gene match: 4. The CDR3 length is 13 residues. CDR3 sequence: CASSGPGGYEQYF. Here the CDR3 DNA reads TGTGCCAGCAGCGGTCCAGGGGGCTACGAGCAGTACTTC.

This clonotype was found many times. As DNA, the CDR3 is TGCAGTGCCATTAGGGGTCGGCGTAGTGAGCAGTTCTTC. Encoded protein: CSAIRGRRSEQFF. This chain uses TRBV20-1 with TRBJ2-1; TRBD1 might be the D (5 bases). The CDR3 is 13 amino acids. Trimming pared 6 bases from V and 9 bases from J, leaving 18 bases between. Germline-derived CDR1 and CDR2 are DFQATT and SNEGSKA (reference sequence).